This T cell receptor (beta chain) was observed in a study of blood T cell repertoires in COVID-19. Study at large: Acute-phase and convalescent COVID-19 samples originated in the United States, Italy and Spain. Sources were T cells, B-cell-depleted T cells, or PBMCs; the material itself was cDNA or gDNA.

Per the original methods: Nucleated cell number was recorded as an estimate derived from reference gene primer amplification. Only in-frame clones appear in the TCRdb table, and some are missing; sequencing was by immunoSEQ multiplex PCR. Clone size and V and J calls were adopted from that table, with D and trimming inferred from the DNA. The top ten hold roughly 14% of the sample, which has some 71,000 clones, roughly 80% seen once. Seattle's enrolled individuals joined amid active infection and were then monitored longitudinally. V was shortened by 2 bases and J by 4 bases, with 11 bases between the two germline ends. The germline CDR1 and CDR2 sequences are SGHTA and FQGNSA. The CDR3 is 14 amino acids.

The receptor was derived from a man between 45 and 60 years old with COVID-19, enrolled during active disease. The genes are TRBV7-2 and TRBJ1-2, with D possibly TRBD1 on 5 matching bases. The sequenced material came from peripheral blood. The CDR3 region has the DNA TGTGCCAGCAGCTTACAGGGCTCCGTCTATGGCTACACCTTC. It yields the protein CASSLQGSVYGYTF.